A selection of T cell receptor beta chains follows, all from one sample in a study of human T cells and chemical hapten exposure. MiXCR, run by TCRdb on the RACE reads, gives a single entry per CDR3 protein. Of approximately 370,000 distinct CDR3 sequences listed, 5.5% are singletons. The sequences come from whole blood, collected in connection with sensitization to the hapten diphenylcyclopropenone (DPC). These receptors originate from a woman aged 18 to 35 with alopecia areata. Some clones in this sample may be carry-over from other donors' samples. CDR3s leave out the opening cysteine and the closing phenylalanine or tryptophan.

>TRBV25-1
ASENRDEKLF
>TRBV25-1
ASSETGGASVAYGYT
>TRBV5-1
ASSIQGSGANVLT
>TRBV2
ASSRDGNTDTQY
>TRBV7-9
ASSPLTVRSYEQY
>TRBV6-2/TRBV6-3
ASSYATGQASTDTQY
>TRBV6-1
ASSEPAASSTDTQY
>TRBV7-2
ASSLFGRSGGYT
>TRBV18
ASSPLSGATDTQY
>TRBV12-3/TRBV12-4
ATLWGSRKNTEAF
>TRBV2
ASSDTQGNEQF
>TRBV20-1
SAIGMDGYT
>TRBV27
ASNTALMNTEAF
>TRBV12-5
ASGSQGGNEKLF
>TRBV29-1
SVVDEGGGYT
>TRBV6-2/TRBV6-3
ASRRTAGNTIY
>TRBV4-3
ASSQTSGGSTDTQY